This T cell receptor beta chain derives from a study of CD8 T cells in ankylosing spondylitis. Findings and limits, study-wide: About 8 highly homologous variants made up a TCR beta motif, and this motif appeared characteristic of ankylosing spondylitis blood. Clones tied to disease were said to be significantly enriched in matched ankylosing spondylitis synovial fluid. CD8+ disease-linked clones were present at relatively low frequencies in blood. Prior literature has documented some motif variants in synovial fluid and blood from reactive arthritis.

The germline gives CDR1 KGHSH, CDR2 LQKENI. Losses at the gene ends were 2 bases for V and 4 bases for J; bases not matched to a gene: 5. This CDR3 has 15 amino acids. About this clonotype: Antigen: not known.

Quantitative barcoded 5'-RACE was used to prepare TCR beta libraries. Each CDR3 protein is one row after TCRdb ran MiXCR on the 5' RACE reads. In the table there are some 840,000 distinct CDR3 sequences, 12% of which are singletons. The source is a male donor with ankylosing spondylitis. The sequenced sample consisted of blood, either unsorted or a sorted T cell fraction (not recorded which). The rearrangement uses TRBV18 and TRBJ2-5; 9 positions agree with TRBD1. This chain's CDR3 is CASSPRGQGRETQYF. The CDR3 bases are TGTGCCAGCTCACCAAGGGGACAGGGCAGAGAGACCCAGTACTTC. Supplemented by reference TRBV18 and TRBJ2-5, the full variable domain reads NAGVMQNPRHLVRRRGQEARLRCSPMKGHSHVYWYRQLPEEGLKFMVYLQKENIIDESGMPKERFSAEFPKEGPSILRIQQVVRGDSAAYFCASSPRGQGRETQYFGPGTRLLVL.